This T cell receptor (beta chain) was found in a study of T-cell memory formation after mild COVID-19. The CDR3 is 18 amino acids. In germline, CDR1 is SEHNR, CDR2 FQNEAQ (reference sequence). V gave up 0 bases and J gave up 4 bases, with 21 bases separating them. Study findings and constraints: Mainly CM and EM harbored the contracting CD4+ clones; mainly EMRA harbored the CD8+ ones. Pre-infection memory held some responding clones, suggesting pre-existing cross-reactive T cells responded.

TCRdb reanalysed the 5' RACE reads using MiXCR and keeps one entry per CDR3 protein. In the table there are under 300,000 distinct CDR3 sequences, approximately 10% of which are singletons. For this clonotype: Its specificity is unknown.

The rearrangement uses TRBV7-9 and TRBJ2-5, with D perhaps TRBD2 (6 bases). The TCR comes from a man between 18 and 35 years old who had mild COVID-19 (a few samples of this study predate the infection). Cell type and time point are not known. The sample comprised PBMCs or a T cell subset sorted from them (not recorded which). The DNA for the CDR3 is TGTGCCAGCAGCTTAGCGCGAGCTTCTAGCGAAAGTGGAGAGACCCAGTACTTC. Translation gives CASSLARASSESGETQYF.